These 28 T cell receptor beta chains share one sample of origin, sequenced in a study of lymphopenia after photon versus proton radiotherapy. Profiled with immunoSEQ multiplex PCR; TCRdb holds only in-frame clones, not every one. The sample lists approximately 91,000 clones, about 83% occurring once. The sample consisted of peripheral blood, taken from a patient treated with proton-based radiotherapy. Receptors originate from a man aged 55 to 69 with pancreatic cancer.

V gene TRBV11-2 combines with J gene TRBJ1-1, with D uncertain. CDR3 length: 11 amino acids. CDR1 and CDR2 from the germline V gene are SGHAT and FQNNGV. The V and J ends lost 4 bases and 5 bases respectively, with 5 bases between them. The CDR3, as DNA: TGTGCCAGCAGCTCCGTGACTGAAGCTTTCTTT. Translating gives CASSSVTEAFF.

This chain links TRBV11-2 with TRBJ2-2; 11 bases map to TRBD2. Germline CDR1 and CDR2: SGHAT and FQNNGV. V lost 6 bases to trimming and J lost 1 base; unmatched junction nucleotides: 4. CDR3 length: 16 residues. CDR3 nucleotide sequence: TGTGCCAGCAGGACTACTAGCGGGAGGAACACCGGGGAGCTGTTTTTT. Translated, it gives CASRTTSGRNTGELFF.

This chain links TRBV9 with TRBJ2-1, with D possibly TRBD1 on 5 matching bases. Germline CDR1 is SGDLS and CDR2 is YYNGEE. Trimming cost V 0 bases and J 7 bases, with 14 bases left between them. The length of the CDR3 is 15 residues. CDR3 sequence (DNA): TGTGCCAGCAGCGTAGGGGGCGGTCCAGGGAATGAGCAGTTCTTC. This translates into CASSVGGGPGNEQFF.

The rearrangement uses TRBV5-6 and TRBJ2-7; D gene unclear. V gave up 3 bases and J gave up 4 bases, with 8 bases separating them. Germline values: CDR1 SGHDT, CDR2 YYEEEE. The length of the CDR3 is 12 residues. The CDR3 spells CASSSGNYEQYF. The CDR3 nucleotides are TGTGCCAGCAGCTCCGGAAATTACGAGCAGTACTTC.

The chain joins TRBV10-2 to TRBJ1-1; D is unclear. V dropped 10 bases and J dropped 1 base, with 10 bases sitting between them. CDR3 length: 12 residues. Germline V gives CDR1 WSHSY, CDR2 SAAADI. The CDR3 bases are TGCGCCACCAGGACTGGGAACACTGAAGCTTTCTTT. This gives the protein CATRTGNTEAFF.

The CDR3 bases are TGTGCCAGCAGCCCGGGGGGTTATCGCTCCTACGAGCAGTACTTC. The encoded protein is CASSPGGYRSYEQYF. This chain connects TRBV5-8 to TRBJ2-7, with TRBD2 matching over 7 bases. Per the germline V gene, CDR1 is SGHTS and CDR2 is YDEGEE. This CDR3 is built from 15 residues. J lost 0 bases, V lost 4 bases, and 7 bases had no gene match.

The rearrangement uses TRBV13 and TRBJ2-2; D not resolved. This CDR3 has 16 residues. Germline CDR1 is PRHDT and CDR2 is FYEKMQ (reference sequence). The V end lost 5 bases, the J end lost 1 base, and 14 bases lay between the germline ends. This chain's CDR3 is CASSAPRNRNTGELFF. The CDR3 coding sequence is TGTGCCAGCAGCGCCCCCAGGAATCGGAACACCGGGGAGCTGTTTTTT. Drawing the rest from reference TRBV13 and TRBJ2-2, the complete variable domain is AAGVIQSPRHLIKEKRETATLKCYPIPRHDTVYWYQQGPGQDPQFLISFYEKMQSDKGSIPDRFSAQQFSDYHSELNMSSLELGDSALYFCASSAPRNRNTGELFFGEGSRLTVL.

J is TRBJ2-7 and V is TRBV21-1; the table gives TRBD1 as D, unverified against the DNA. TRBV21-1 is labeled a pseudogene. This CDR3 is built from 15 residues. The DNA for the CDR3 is TGTGCCAGCAGCAAACTAAGGGGGAGCTCCTACGAGCAGTACTTC. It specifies CASSKLRGSSYEQYF.

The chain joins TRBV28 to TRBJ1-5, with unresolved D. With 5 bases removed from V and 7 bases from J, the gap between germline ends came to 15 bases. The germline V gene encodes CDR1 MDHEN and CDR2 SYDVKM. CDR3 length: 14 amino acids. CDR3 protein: CASSPRHTKQPQHF. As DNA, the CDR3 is TGTGCCAGCAGTCCCAGACACACTAAGCAGCCCCAGCATTTT.

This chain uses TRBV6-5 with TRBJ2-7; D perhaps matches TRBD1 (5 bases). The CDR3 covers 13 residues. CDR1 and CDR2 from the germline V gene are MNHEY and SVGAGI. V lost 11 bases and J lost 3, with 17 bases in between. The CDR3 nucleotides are TGTGCCGCCGCCCCGACAGCCTACTACGAGCAGTACTTC. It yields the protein CAAAPTAYYEQYF.

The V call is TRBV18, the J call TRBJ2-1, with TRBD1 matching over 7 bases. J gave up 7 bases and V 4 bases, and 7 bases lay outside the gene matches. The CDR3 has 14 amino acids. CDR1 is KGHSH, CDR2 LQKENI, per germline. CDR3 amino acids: CASSRHKGANEQFF. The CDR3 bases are TGTGCCAGCTCACGTCATAAGGGGGCGAATGAGCAGTTCTTC. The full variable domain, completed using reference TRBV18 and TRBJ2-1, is NAGVMQNPRHLVRRRGQEARLRCSPMKGHSHVYWYRQLPEEGLKFMVYLQKENIIDESGMPKERFSAEFPKEGPSILRIQQVVRGDSAAYFCASSRHKGANEQFFGPGTRLTVL.

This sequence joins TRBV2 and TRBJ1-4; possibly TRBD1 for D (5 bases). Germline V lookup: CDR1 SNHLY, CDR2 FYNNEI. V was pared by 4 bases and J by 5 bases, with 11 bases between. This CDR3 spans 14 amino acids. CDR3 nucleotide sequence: TGTGCCAGCAGTGGAGGGGTTCCGAATGAAAAACTGTTTTTT. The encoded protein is CASSGGVPNEKLFF.

The CDR3 is CASSPRGQSTNEKLFF. The CDR3, as DNA: TGTGCCAGCAGCCCCAGGGGGCAGTCGACTAATGAAAAACTGTTTTTT. The chain combines TRBV7-6 with TRBJ1-4; TRBD1 aligns across 8 bases. The V gene's germline CDR1 is SGHVS and CDR2 FNYEAQ. This CDR3 has 16 residues. The J segment lost 2 bases and the V segment lost 5 bases, leaving 7 bases of the junction unmatched.

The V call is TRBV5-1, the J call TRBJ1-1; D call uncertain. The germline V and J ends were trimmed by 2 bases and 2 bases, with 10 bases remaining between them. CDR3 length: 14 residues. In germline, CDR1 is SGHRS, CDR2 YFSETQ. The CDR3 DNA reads TGCGCCAGCAGCTTCTACAGCGATAACACTGAAGCTTTCTTT. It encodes CASSFYSDNTEAFF.

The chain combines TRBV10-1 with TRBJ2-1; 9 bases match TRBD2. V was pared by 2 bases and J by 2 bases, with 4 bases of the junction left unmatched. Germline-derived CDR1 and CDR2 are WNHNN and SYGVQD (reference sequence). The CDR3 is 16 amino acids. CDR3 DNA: TGCGCCAGCAGTGAGAGGACTAGCGCTACCTACAATGAGCAGTTCTTC. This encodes CASSERTSATYNEQFF.

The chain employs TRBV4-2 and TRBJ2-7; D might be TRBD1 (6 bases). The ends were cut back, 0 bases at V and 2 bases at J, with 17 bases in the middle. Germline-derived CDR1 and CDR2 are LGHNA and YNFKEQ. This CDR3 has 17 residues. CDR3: CASSQESRAGQPYEQYF. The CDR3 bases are TGTGCCAGCAGCCAAGAATCCCGGGCAGGACAGCCCTACGAGCAGTACTTC.

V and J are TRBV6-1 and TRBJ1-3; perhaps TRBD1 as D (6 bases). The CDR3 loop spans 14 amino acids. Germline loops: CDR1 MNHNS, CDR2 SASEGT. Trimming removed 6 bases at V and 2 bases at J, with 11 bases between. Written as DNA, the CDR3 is TGTGCCAGCAGCGATAGGACAGCTGGAAACACCATATATTTT. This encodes CASSDRTAGNTIYF.

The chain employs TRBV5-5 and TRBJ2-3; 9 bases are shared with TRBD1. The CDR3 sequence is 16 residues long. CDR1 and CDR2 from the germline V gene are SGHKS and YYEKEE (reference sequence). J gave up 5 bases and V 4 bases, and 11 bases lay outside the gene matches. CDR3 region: CASSMTGTGIQDTQYF. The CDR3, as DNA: TGTGCCAGCAGCATGACCGGGACAGGGATTCAAGATACGCAGTATTTT.

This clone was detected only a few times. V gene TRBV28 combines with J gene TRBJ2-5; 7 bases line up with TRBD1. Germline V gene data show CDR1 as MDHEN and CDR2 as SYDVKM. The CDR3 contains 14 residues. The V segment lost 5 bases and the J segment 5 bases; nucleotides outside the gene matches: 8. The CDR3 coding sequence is TGTGCCAGCAGTGAGGGGGCAGGGTTTGAGACCCAGTACTTC. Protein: CASSEGAGFETQYF.

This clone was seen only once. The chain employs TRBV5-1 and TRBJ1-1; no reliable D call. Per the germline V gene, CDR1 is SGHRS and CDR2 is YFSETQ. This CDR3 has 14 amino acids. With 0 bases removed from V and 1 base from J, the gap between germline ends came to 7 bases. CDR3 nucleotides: TGCGCCAGCAGCTTGGGCAGCCAGAACACTGAAGCTTTCTTT. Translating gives CASSLGSQNTEAFF.

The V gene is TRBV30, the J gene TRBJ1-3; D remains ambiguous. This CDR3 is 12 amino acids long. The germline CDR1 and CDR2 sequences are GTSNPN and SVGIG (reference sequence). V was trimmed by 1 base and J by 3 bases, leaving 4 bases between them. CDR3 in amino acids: CAWSANGNTIYF. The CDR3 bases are TGTGCCTGGAGTGCTAATGGAAACACCATATATTTT.

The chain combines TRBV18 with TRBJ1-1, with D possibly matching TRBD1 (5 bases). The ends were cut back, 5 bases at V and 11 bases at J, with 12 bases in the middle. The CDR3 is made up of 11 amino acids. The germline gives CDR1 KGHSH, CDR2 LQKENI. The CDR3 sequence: CASSSTGAAFF. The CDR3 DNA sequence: TGTGCCAGCTCATCCACAGGTGCGGCTTTCTTT.

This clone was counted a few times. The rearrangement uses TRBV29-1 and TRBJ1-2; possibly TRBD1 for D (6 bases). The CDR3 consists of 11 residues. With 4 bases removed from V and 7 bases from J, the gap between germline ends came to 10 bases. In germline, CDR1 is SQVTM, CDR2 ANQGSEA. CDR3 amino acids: CSVGARGGYTF. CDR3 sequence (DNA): TGCAGCGTTGGGGCCAGGGGTGGCTACACCTTC.

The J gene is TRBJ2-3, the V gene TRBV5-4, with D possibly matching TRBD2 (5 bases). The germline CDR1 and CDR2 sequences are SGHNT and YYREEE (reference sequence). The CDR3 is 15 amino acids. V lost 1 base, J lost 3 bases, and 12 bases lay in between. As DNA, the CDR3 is TGTGCCAGCAGCTTGCAGTCTTCGGGGACAGATACGCAGTATTTT. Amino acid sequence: CASSLQSSGTDTQYF. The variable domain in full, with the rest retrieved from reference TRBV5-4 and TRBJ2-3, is ETGVTQSPTHLIKTRGQQVTLRCSSQSGHNTVSWYQQALGQGPQFIFQYYREEENGRGNFPPRFSGLQFPNYSSELNVNALELDDSALYLCASSLQSSGTDTQYFGPGTRLTVL.

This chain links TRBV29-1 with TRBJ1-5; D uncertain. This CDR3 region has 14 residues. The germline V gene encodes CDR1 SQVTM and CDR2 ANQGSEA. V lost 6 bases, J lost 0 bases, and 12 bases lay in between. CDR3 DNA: TGCAGCGTCGCCGAACAGTATAGCAATCAGCCCCAGCATTTT. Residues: CSVAEQYSNQPQHF.

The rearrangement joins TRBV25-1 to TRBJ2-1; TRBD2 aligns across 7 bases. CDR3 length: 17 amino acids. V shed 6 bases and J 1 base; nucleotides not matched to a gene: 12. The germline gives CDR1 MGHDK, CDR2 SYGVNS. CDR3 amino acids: CASRGSGPILSYNEQFF. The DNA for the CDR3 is TGTGCCAGCAGGGGTAGCGGGCCCATTCTTTCCTACAATGAGCAGTTCTTC. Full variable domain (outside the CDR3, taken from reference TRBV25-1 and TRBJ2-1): EADIYQTPRYLVIGTGKKITLECSQTMGHDKMYWYQQDPGMELHLIHYSYGVNSTEKGDLSSESTVSRIRTEHFPLTLESARPSHTSQYLCASRGSGPILSYNEQFFGPGTRLTVL.

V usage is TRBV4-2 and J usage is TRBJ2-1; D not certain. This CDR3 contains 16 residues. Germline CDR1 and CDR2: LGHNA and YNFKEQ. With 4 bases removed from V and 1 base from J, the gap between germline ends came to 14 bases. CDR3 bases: TGTGCCAGCAGCCTCGCAGCCCGGGTATCCTACAATGAGCAGTTCTTC. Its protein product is CASSLAARVSYNEQFF.

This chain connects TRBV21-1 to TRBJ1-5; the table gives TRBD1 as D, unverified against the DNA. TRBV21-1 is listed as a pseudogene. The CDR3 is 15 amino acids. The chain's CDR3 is CASSTLGQGDQPQHF. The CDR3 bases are TGTGCCAGCAGCACCCTAGGACAGGGGGATCAGCCCCAGCATTTT.